One and the same sample provided the 22 T cell receptor beta chains below, sequenced in a study of control samples from healthy donors and cancer patients. TCRdb keeps only in-frame clones here, not all; method: immunoSEQ multiplex PCR. Found here are around 99,000 clones, around 89% of them singletons; the top ten hold approximately 15%. Material: blood. The source is a woman aged 45-59 years in good health.

This clone was detected a few times. This chain connects TRBV6-1 to TRBJ2-1, with D perhaps TRBD1 or TRBD2 (5 bases each). Germline assignment: CDR1 MNHNS and CDR2 SASEGT. Trimming cost V 1 base and J 15 bases, with 16 bases left between them. This CDR3 region has 13 residues. Written as DNA, the CDR3 is TGTGCCAGCAGTGAAGAGAGGGGAGTACTCGTGTTCTTC. As protein: CASSEERGVLVFF.

This chain links TRBV18 with TRBJ2-7, with 10 bases aligning to TRBD1. The germline V gene encodes CDR1 KGHSH and CDR2 LQKENI. This CDR3 is built from 15 residues. With V trimmed by 5 bases and J by 3 bases, 7 bases remained unmatched. The CDR3 protein is CASSSPTGGFYEQYF. CDR3 in DNA: TGTGCCAGCTCATCTCCGACAGGGGGCTTCTACGAGCAGTACTTC.

In DNA form, the CDR3 reads TGTGCCAGCAGTTCGAGCGGGAGATCCCCAGATACGCAGTATTTT. Amino acids: CASSSSGRSPDTQYF. The V call is TRBV27, the J call TRBJ2-3, with 8 bases lining up with TRBD2. CDR1 and CDR2 from the germline V gene are MNHEY and SMNVEV (reference sequence). This CDR3 is built from 15 residues. J gave up 4 bases and V 4 bases, and 7 bases lay outside the gene matches.

Turning to this clone: A junction end diverges from the germline sequence, so it may reflect a read error. Other DNA sequences in the same sample also yield this CDR3. This sequence joins TRBV19 and TRBJ2-5; D is unclear. The CDR3 length is 15 residues. Looked up from germline, CDR1 is LNHDA and CDR2 is SQIVND (reference sequence). Written as DNA, the CDR3 is TGTGCCAGTAGTATGGCCGAGTCCCCCCAAGAGACCCAATACTTC. It is translated as CASSMAESPQETQYF.

The rearrangement joins TRBV2 to TRBJ2-2; the D gene is possibly TRBD2 (6 bases). V lost 2 bases to trimming and J lost 6 bases, with 13 bases between them. The length of the CDR3 is 15 residues. In germline, CDR1 is SNHLY, CDR2 FYNNEI. The CDR3 spells CASSEFGGSAGELFF. CDR3 DNA sequence: TGTGCCAGCAGTGAATTCGGGGGTTCGGCCGGGGAGCTGTTTTTT.

This rearrangement joins TRBV6-5 to TRBJ1-1; TRBD1 is a possible D gene (6 bases). The germline V gene has CDR1 MNHEY and CDR2 SVGAGI. V lost 6 bases to trimming and J lost 2 bases, with 16 bases between them. The CDR3 loop spans 15 amino acids. The chain's CDR3 is CASSRAMTGNTEAFF. CDR3 in DNA: TGTGCCAGCAGCCGCGCTATGACAGGTAACACTGAAGCTTTCTTT.

The chain couples TRBV6-5 to TRBJ1-4; the match to TRBD1 covers 7 bases. This CDR3 region has 14 residues. CDR1 and CDR2 from the germline V gene are MNHEY and SVGAGI. After removal of 5 bases from V and 10 bases from J, the junction contained 10 bases not matched to a gene. CDR3 sequence (DNA): TGTGCCAGCAGTCCCGACAGGGTCCGGGGAAAACTGTTTTTT. Protein product: CASSPDRVRGKLFF.

The chain is built from TRBV11-2 and TRBJ2-3, with TRBD2 as a possible D gene (6 bases). This CDR3 comprises 18 residues. Germline V CDR1 and CDR2: SGHAT, FQNNGV. V lost 2 bases and J 6 bases, leaving 24 bases between the germline ends. The CDR3 protein is CASSLFLRRDRASDTQYF. CDR3 in DNA: TGTGCCAGCAGCTTATTTCTACGGCGGGACCGGGCTTCGGATACGCAGTATTTT.

The CDR3 bases are TGTGCCAGCAGCCGGGTCCAAGAGACCCAGTACTTC. Translated, it gives CASSRVQETQYF. The chain joins TRBV16 to TRBJ2-5; D is undetermined. The CDR3 has 12 amino acids. Germline CDR1 is KGHSY and CDR2 is FQNENV. V was trimmed by 4 bases and J by 1 base, leaving 4 bases between them. Full variable domain (outside the CDR3, taken from reference TRBV16 and TRBJ2-5): GEEVAQTPKHLVRGEGQKAKLYCAPIKGHSYVFWYQQVLKNEFKFLISFQNENVFDETGMPKERFSAKCLPNSPCSLEIQATKLEDSAVYFCASSRVQETQYFGPGTRLLVL.

V gene TRBV21-1 combines with J gene TRBJ2-7; the D call of TRBD2 is as the table states it, not checked on the DNA. TRBV21-1 is recorded as a pseudogene. The CDR3 runs 17 residues. CDR3: CASSKENRGEGSYEQYV. CDR3 coding DNA: TGTGCCAGCAGCAAAGAGAATAGAGGGGAGGGCTCCTACGAGCAGTACGTC.

This rearrangement joins TRBV21-1 to TRBJ2-7; TRBD2 was called by the table and not checked on the DNA. TRBV21-1 is listed as a pseudogene. This CDR3 comprises 21 residues. The CDR3: CASSKLRGPVRLAGAGYEQYV. DNA for the CDR3: TGTGCCAGCAGCAAACTTCGGGGTCCAGTAAGACTAGCGGGAGCAGGTTACGAGCAGTACGTC.

V gene TRBV7-3 combines with J gene TRBJ1-2, with TRBD1 as a possible D gene (5 bases). V was clipped by 10 bases and J by 8 bases, with 20 bases between them. CDR1 is SGHTA, CDR2 FQGTGA, per germline. The CDR3 is 13 residues long. This CDR3 is CATRPDSTFGYTF. As DNA, the CDR3 is TGTGCCACCCGACCCGACAGCACCTTCGGCTACACCTTC.

The chain joins TRBV25-1 to TRBJ2-1; a weak D match, TRBD2 (6 bases). The CDR3 totals 15 residues. Trimming removed 5 bases from V and 7 bases from J, with 18 bases in between. The V gene's germline CDR1 is MGHDK and CDR2 SYGVNS. The CDR3 sequence: CASSLAGNFKNEQFF. In nucleotides, the CDR3 is TGTGCCAGCAGTCTGGCGGGGAATTTTAAAAATGAGCAGTTCTTC.

The V call is TRBV6-1, the J call TRBJ2-2; 10 bases fit TRBD2. V was clipped by 1 base and J by 5 bases; unmatched bases: 13. The germline V gene encodes CDR1 MNHNS and CDR2 SASEGT. The CDR3 sequence is 19 residues long. In nucleotides, the CDR3 is TGTGCCAGCAGTGAAGTTGAACTAGCGGGGAGGGGAAGGACCGGGGAGCTGTTTTTT. Protein product: CASSEVELAGRGRTGELFF.

The chain links TRBV12-3 or TRBV12-4 to TRBJ2-5, with 7 bases lining up with TRBD1. The CDR3 totals 12 residues. Trimming cost V 8 bases and J 5 bases; bases outside gene matches: 5. CDR3 protein: CASGDRVETQYF. CDR3 coding DNA: TGTGCCAGCGGAGACAGGGTGGAGACCCAGTACTTC.

The chain combines TRBV9 with TRBJ1-2, with D possibly matching TRBD1 (6 bases). Deletions cut 3 bases from V and 4 bases from J, with 16 bases between. Germline V gene sequence: CDR1 SGDLS, CDR2 YYNGEE. The CDR3 is 15 residues long. CDR3 DNA: TGTGCCAGCAGCGCTGAGACAGGAGGGGCCTATGGCTACACCTTC. Residues: CASSAETGGAYGYTF.

This chain links TRBV7-3 with TRBJ2-3; perhaps TRBD2 as D (5 bases). The CDR3 spans 15 residues. Germline V gene data show CDR1 as SGHTA and CDR2 as FQGTGA. V was shortened by 1 base and J by 6 bases, with 14 bases between the two germline ends. The CDR3 region is CASSLSALATDTQYF. As DNA, the CDR3 is TGTGCCAGCAGCTTAAGTGCCCTAGCCACGGATACGCAGTATTTT. The whole variable domain, filled in from reference TRBV7-3 and TRBJ2-3, reads GAGVSQTPSNKVTEKGKYVELRCDPISGHTALYWYRQSLGQGPEFLIYFQGTGAADDSGLPNDRFFAVRPEGSVSTLKIQRTERGDSAVYLCASSLSALATDTQYFGPGTRLTVL.

CDR3 in amino acids: CASSLGTSGGVQETQYF. The CDR3 DNA is TGTGCCAGCAGCCTGGGGACTAGCGGGGGAGTACAAGAGACCCAGTACTTC. The gene calls are TRBV9 and TRBJ2-5, with 14 positions matching TRBD2. Unmatched junction bases numbered 7, after V lost 4 bases and J lost 2 bases. This CDR3 is built from 17 residues. Germline values: CDR1 SGDLS, CDR2 YYNGEE.

V is TRBV27 and J is TRBJ2-1, with D tentatively TRBD2 (5 bases). CDR1 is MNHEY, CDR2 SMNVEV, per germline (reference sequence). This CDR3 comprises 14 residues. Trimming shortened V by 8 bases and J by 8 bases, and 19 bases separated the two germline ends. As DNA, the CDR3 is TGTGCCAGCCGACCTAAGCGGTTAGCAGATGAGCAGTTCTTC. As protein: CASRPKRLADEQFF.

The chain employs TRBV7-2 and TRBJ2-3; D gene ambiguous. Per germline, CDR1 SGHTA and CDR2 FQGNSA. Between the trimmed V and J ends, which lost 1 base and 9 bases, there was a span of 14 bases. The CDR3 length is 14 residues. CDR3 nucleotide sequence: TGTGCCAGCAGCTTAGAACCGGGTTTTGGGACGCAGTATTTT. Translation: CASSLEPGFGTQYF.

The chain links TRBV7-3 to TRBJ2-3, with 8 positions matching TRBD1. With 4 bases clipped from V and 2 bases from J, the junction kept 2 bases outside the gene matches. Germline-derived CDR1 and CDR2 are SGHTA and FQGTGA. The CDR3 runs to 14 residues. The CDR3 reads CASSWGQDTDTQYF. For the CDR3, the DNA is TGTGCCAGCAGCTGGGGACAGGACACAGATACGCAGTATTTT.

This clone was seen only once. The chain is built from TRBV7-3 and TRBJ2-5; a weak D match, TRBD2 (5 bases). Germline V lookup: CDR1 SGHTA, CDR2 FQGTGA. CDR3 length: 15 amino acids. Trimming removed 1 base from V and 5 bases from J, with 14 bases in between. The CDR3 reads CASSLIGSVAETQYF. The CDR3 DNA sequence: TGTGCCAGCAGCTTAATTGGTAGCGTAGCGGAGACCCAGTACTTC.